The subject of this entry is one T cell receptor (beta chain). The antigen remains undetermined. The CDR3 is 14 amino acids. Germline V CDR1 and CDR2: MNHNY, SVGAGI (reference sequence). Losses at the gene ends were 5 bases for V and 6 bases for J; bases not matched to a gene: 4. These data are taken from a study of graft-versus-host responses after intestinal transplantation. Looking at the study overall: Following induction with anti-thymocyte globulin, all recipients were given tacrolimus and steroids for about 3 years.

Produced via immunoSEQ multiplex PCR; TCRdb's table is partial and in-frame only. This table holds about 19,000 clones, around nine tenths found once. Overall study findings and caveats: Early after transplant, HvG clones declined as circulating GvH clones peaked. GvH clones surfaced in recipient marrow, some emerging earlier in ileum or blood. High graft-versus-host to host-versus-graft T cell clonal ratios marked allografts of patients with graft-donor macrochimerism.

The chain has TRBV6-6 and TRBJ2-7, with 13 bases fitting TRBD2. The input for sequencing was bone marrow, taken approximately 120 days after transplant. This receptor was identified in a human patient who received an intestinal transplant, so some T cells may come from the graft donor. CDR3 in amino acids: CASSPGLAGVEQYF. DNA of the CDR3: TGTGCCAGCAGTCCCGGACTAGCGGGAGTCGAGCAGTACTTC.